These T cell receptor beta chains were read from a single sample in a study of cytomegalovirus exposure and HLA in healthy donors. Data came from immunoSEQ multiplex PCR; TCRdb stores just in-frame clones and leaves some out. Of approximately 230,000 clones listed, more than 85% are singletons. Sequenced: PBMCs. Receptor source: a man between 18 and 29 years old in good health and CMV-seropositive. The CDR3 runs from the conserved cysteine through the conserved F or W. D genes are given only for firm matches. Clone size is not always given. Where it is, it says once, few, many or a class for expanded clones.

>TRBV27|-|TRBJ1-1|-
TGTGCCAGCAGTTTATTTCAAGGTCAGGGGAAACCTGAAGCTTTCTTT
CASSLFQGQGKPEAFF
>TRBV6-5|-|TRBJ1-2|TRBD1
TGTGCCAGCAGTTACAGACAGGGAGGCGGCTACACCTTC
CASSYRQGGGYTF
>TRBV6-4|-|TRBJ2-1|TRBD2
TGTGCCAGCAGTGACTCGGGGACTAGCGGGAGGGGTGAGCAGTTCTTC
CASSDSGTSGRGEQFF
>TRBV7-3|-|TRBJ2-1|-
TGTGCCAGCAGCCCAGATAAAGACTCAACAGGCGGTGAGCAGTTCTTC
CASSPDKDSTGGEQFF
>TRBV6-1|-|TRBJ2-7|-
TGTGCCAGCAGTGAAGTCGGGAGCTCCTACGAGCAGTACTTC
CASSEVGSSYEQYF
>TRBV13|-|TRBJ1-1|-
TGTGCCAGCAGCTTCCCCAGAGCGAACACTGAAGCTTTCTTT
CASSFPRANTEAFF
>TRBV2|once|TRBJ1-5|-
TGTGCCAGCAGTGAATCGTCAGGAAGGCAGCCCCAGCATTTT
CASSESSGRQPQHF
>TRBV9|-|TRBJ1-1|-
TGTGCCAGCAGCGTAGAGCCGGCGATGAACACTGAAGCTTTCTTT
CASSVEPAMNTEAFF
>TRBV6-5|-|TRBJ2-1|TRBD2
TGTGCCAGCAGTTACTACGCGGGAGAGGGAAATGAGCAGTTCTTC
CASSYYAGEGNEQFF
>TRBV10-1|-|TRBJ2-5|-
TGCGCCAGCCCCGACAGGTACCGGGAGACCCAGTACTTC
CASPDRYRETQYF
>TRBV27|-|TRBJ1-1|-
TGTGCCAGCAGTTTAATGGAGAACACTGAAGCTTTCTTT
CASSLMENTEAFF
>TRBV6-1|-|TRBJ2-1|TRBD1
TGTGCCAGCAGTGTTCTAGAGACAGGGGGTTCCTACAATGAGCAGTTCTTC
CASSVLETGGSYNEQFF
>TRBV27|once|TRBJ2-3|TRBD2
TGTGCCAGCAGTTTATCCCGACTAGCCGGCACAGATACGCAGTATTTT
CASSLSRLAGTDTQYF
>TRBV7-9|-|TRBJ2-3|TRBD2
TGTGCCAGCAGCTCGCGCGGGAGGTCCACAGATACGCAGTATTTT
CASSSRGRSTDTQYF
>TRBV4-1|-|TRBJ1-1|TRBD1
TGCGCCAGCAGCCTTGTCGGGACAGGGGGCTGGAACACTGAAGCTTTCTTT
CASSLVGTGGWNTEAFF
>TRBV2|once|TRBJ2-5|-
TGTGCCAGCAGTCGTGTCCCATTGACTGGTAAAAAAGAGACCCAGTACTTC
CASSRVPLTGKKETQYF
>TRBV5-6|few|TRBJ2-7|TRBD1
TGTGCCAGCAGCCCTAGGACAGGGCCCGAGCAGTACTTC
CASSPRTGPEQYF
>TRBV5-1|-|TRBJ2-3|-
TGCGCCAGCAGCTCGGGGGACAGTTTCACAGATACGCAGTATTTT
CASSSGDSFTDTQYF
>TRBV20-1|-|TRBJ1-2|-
TGCAGTGCTCCCCAGAACTATGGCTACACCTTC
CSAPQNYGYTF
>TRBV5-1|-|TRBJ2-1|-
TGCGCCAGCAGCTTGGGTGGCAGGGCGGTCAATGAGCAGTTCTTC
CASSLGGRAVNEQFF
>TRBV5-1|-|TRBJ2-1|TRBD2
TGCGCCAGCAGCTTGGGACTAGCGGGTGGATATACTGAGCAGTTCTTC
CASSLGLAGGYTEQFF
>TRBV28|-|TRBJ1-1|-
TGTGCCAGCACCGTGACAGGCTTGACAGCTTTCTTT
CASTVTGLTAFF
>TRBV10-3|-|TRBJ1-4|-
TGTGCCATCAGTGAACGGGGCAGAACTAATGAAAAACTGTTTTTT
CAISERGRTNEKLFF
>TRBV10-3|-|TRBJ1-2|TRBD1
TGTGCCATCACAGGGACAGAGAACCGCGGCTACACCTTC
CAITGTENRGYTF
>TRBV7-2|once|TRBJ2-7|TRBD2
TGTGCCAGCAGCTTAGCGGGGGTGGGGACTAGCGCCTACGAGCAGTACTTC
CASSLAGVGTSAYEQYF
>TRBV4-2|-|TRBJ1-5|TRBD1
TGTGCCAGCAGCCAGGGACAGGACCCCAGGCAGCCCCAGCATTTT
CASSQGQDPRQPQHF
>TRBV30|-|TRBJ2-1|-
TGTGCCTGGAGTGTAATCAGGGCACACAATGAGCAGTTCTTC
CAWSVIRAHNEQFF
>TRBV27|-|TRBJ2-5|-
TGTGCCAGCAGTGGGGGAGGGACCCAGTACTTC
CASSGGGTQYF
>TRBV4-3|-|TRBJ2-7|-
TGCGCCAGCAGCCGCCGACGGGACGAGCAGTACTTC
CASSRRRDEQYF
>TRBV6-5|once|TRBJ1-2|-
TGTGCCAGCAGTTACTCAATTAGCGGTCGGCACTATGGCTACACCTTC
CASSYSISGRHYGYTF
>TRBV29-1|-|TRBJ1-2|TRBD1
TGCAGCGTTGACCCAGGGGGCACGGGCTACACCTTC
CSVDPGGTGYTF
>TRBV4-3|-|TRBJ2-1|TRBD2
TGCGCCAGCACCAGCGGGATTAATTACAATGAGCAGTTCTTC
CASTSGINYNEQFF
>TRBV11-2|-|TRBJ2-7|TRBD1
TGTGCCAGCAGCCCGGGACAGGGAGGTTCCTACGAGCAGTACTTC
CASSPGQGGSYEQYF
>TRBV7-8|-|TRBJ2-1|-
TGTGCCAGCAGCTCAGTTCGCGATGTGGGATACAATGAGCAGTTCTTC
CASSSVRDVGYNEQFF
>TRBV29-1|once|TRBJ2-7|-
TGCAGCGTTTCACCACAGGGACACGAGCAGTACTTC
CSVSPQGHEQYF
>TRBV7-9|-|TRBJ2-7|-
TGTGCCAGCAGCTTAGCGTCCCACGAGCAGTACTTC
CASSLASHEQYF
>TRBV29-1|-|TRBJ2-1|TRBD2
TGCAGCGTTGAACCAGCGGGGGCGAATGAAGAGCAGTTCTTC
CSVEPAGANEEQFF
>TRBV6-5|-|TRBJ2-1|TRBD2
TGTGCCAGCAGTCCCAGAGCGGGAGGGCCTCAAGAGCAGTTCTTC
CASSPRAGGPQEQFF
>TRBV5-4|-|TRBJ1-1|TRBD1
TGTGCCAGCAGCTTACAGGGGGCCGGACTAAACACTGAAGCTTTCTTT
CASSLQGAGLNTEAFF
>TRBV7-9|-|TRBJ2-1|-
TGTGCCAGCAGCTTAGCGATCGGCGGCGATGAGCAGTTCTTC
CASSLAIGGDEQFF
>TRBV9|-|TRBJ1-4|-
TGTGCCAGCAGCGTAGGGTCAGTCAGGGCTGGTGAAAAACTGTTTTTT
CASSVGSVRAGEKLFF
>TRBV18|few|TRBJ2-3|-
TGTGCCAGCTCACCACCGTCAGCAGGCTCAGATACGCAGTATTTT
CASSPPSAGSDTQYF
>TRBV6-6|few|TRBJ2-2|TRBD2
TGTGCCAGCAGCTCGCCGGGACTAGGAGTCGGGGAGCTGTTTTTT
CASSSPGLGVGELFF
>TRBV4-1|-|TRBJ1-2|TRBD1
TGCGCCAGCAGCCAGGACACAGGGGGCGTGAGGGGCTACACCTTC
CASSQDTGGVRGYTF
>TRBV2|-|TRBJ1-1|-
TGTGCCAGCAGTGCCGGTAGCGTGAACACTGAAGCTTTCTTT
CASSAGSVNTEAFF
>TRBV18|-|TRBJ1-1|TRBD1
TGTGCCAGCTCACCGCCCTGGGACAGGATGAACACTGAAGCTTTCTTT
CASSPPWDRMNTEAFF